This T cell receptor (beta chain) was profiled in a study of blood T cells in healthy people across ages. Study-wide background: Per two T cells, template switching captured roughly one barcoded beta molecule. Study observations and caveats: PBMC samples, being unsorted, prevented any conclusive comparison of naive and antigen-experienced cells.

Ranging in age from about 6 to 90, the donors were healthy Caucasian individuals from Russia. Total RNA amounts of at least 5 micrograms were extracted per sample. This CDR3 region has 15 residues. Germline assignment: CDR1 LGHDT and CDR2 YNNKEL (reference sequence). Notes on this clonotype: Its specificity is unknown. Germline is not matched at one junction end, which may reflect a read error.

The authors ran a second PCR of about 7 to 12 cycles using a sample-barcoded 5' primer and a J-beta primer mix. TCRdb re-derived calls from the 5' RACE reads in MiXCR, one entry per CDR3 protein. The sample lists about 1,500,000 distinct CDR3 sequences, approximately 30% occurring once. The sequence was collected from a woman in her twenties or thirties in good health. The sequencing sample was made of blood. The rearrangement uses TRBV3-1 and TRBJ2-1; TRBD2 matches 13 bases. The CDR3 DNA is TGTGTCAGCAGCCCCGGGACTAGCGGGGCCAATGAGCAGTTCTTC. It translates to CVSSPGTSGANEQFF.